These T cell receptor beta chains were read from a single sample in a study of shared clonotypes between healthy human individuals. Measured with immunoSEQ multiplex PCR; TCRdb has only the in-frame clones, and not every one. In the table there are 2 million to 2.5 million clones, about nine tenths of which are singletons. Sequencing was done on a sample of naive CD4+ T cells from PBMCs. The receptor set was obtained from a man aged 18 to 29 in good health. Some clones in this sample may be carry-over from other donors' samples. CDR3s include the opening cysteine and the closing phenylalanine or tryptophan. Fields, in order: clone size, J gene, V gene, D gene, CDR3 DNA, CDR3 protein. A D gene is named only where the DNA matches it firmly. Not all rows give a size; the values are once, few, many and, for expanded clones, a class.

>-|TRBJ1-3|TRBV5-3|TRBD1
TGTGCCAGAAGCCTCCGGACAGGGGGTGGAAACACCATATATTTT
CARSLRTGGGNTIYF
>-|TRBJ2-5|TRBV5-1|TRBD1
TGCGCCAGCAGCTTTGACAGGGAGGAGACCCAGTACTTC
CASSFDREETQYF
>-|TRBJ2-6|TRBV7-9|-
TGTGCCAGCAGCCTGGAGGGAGCCGGGGCCAACGTCCTGACTTTC
CASSLEGAGANVLTF
>-|TRBJ2-1|TRBV18|TRBD2
TGTGCCAGCTCACCGAGGGCGGGAGGAAACGATGAGCAGTTCTTC
CASSPRAGGNDEQFF
>-|TRBJ2-5|TRBV9|TRBD2
TGTGCCAGCAGCGTGGGCCGACTAGCCTCCGAGACCCAGTACTTC
CASSVGRLASETQYF
>-|TRBJ2-5|TRBV11-2|TRBD2
TGTGCCAGCAGCTTAGATGGCCGGGGGGACCAGTACTTC
CASSLDGRGDQYF
>-|TRBJ1-4|TRBV19|-
TGTGCCAGTAGTATACCTGCGGGGGCAACTAATGAAAAACTGTTTTTT
CASSIPAGATNEKLFF
>-|TRBJ1-1|TRBV10-3|TRBD1
TGTGCCATCAGCGGACAGGGGATGAACACTGAAGCTTTCTTT
CAISGQGMNTEAFF
>once|TRBJ2-3|TRBV10-3|-
TGTGCCCTCGAGTCCGGGACGCCAGGAGATACGCAGTATTTT
CALESGTPGDTQYF
>-|TRBJ1-4|TRBV7-2|-
TGTGCCAGCAGCCCTGGCGAGGCCCTAAGTGAAAAACTGTTTTTT
CASSPGEALSEKLFF
>once|TRBJ2-7|TRBV29-1|TRBD1
TGCAGCGTTGTGGACAGGCGAACATACGAGCAGTACTTC
CSVVDRRTYEQYF
>-|TRBJ2-3|TRBV30|-
TGTGCCTGCACAGACACAGATACGCAGTATTTT
CACTDTDTQYF
>-|TRBJ2-3|TRBV9|TRBD2
TGTGCCAGCAGCGTTACTAGCGGCCCTCGCACAGATACGCAGTATTTT
CASSVTSGPRTDTQYF
>-|TRBJ1-4|TRBV28|TRBD1
TGTGCCAGCAGCTGGAACAGGGGGCTTGATAATGAAAAACTGTTTTTT
CASSWNRGLDNEKLFF
>-|TRBJ1-4|TRBV30|-
TGTGCCTGGAGTGTACGTCCCATTCGTGGCGAACTGTTTTTT
CAWSVRPIRGELFF
>-|TRBJ2-1|TRBV9|-
TGTGCCAGCAGCGTGACAGGGAGGGGCTCCTACAATGAGCAGTTCTTC
CASSVTGRGSYNEQFF
>few|TRBJ1-1|TRBV20-1|TRBD1
TGCAGTGCTAGATTATCGACAGGGGCTTTCTTT
CSARLSTGAFF
>-|TRBJ1-3|TRBV10-3|TRBD1
TGTGCCATCAGTGAGGGACAGGGAGGTCCCAACACCATATATTTT
CAISEGQGGPNTIYF
>-|TRBJ2-1|TRBV6-1|TRBD2
TGTGCCAGCAGTGACCCCAGTAGCGGGAGGAGGGATGAGCAGTTCTTC
CASSDPSSGRRDEQFF
>-|TRBJ1-5|TRBV27|-
TGTGCCAGCAGTTTGGGAAGCAATCAGCCCCAGCATTTT
CASSLGSNQPQHF
>-|TRBJ2-4|TRBV28|-
TGTGCCAGCAGTTTGGGGGACATTCAGTACTTC
CASSLGDIQYF
>-|TRBJ2-1|TRBV13|-
TGTGCCAGCAGCTTAGTAGGGGGGTTACTGGGGAATGAGCAGTTCTTC
CASSLVGGLLGNEQFF
>-|TRBJ2-2|TRBV7-9|TRBD1
TGTGCCAGCACAAGACAGGGGGGCACCGGGGAGCTGTTTTTT
CASTRQGGTGELFF
>-|TRBJ2-2|TRBV6-4|-
TGTGCCAGCATTTCTTTATCCGGGGAGCTGTTTTTT
CASISLSGELFF
>-|TRBJ2-3|TRBV5-4|-
TGTGCCAGCAGTCTCAGTCCCGTGGGCACAGATACGCAGTATTTT
CASSLSPVGTDTQYF
>few|TRBJ1-1|TRBV9|-
TGTGCCAGCAGCTCAGGGTTTAACACTGAAGCTTTCTTT
CASSSGFNTEAFF
>-|TRBJ1-2|TRBV19|-
TGTGCCAGTAGTAACCTAGGCGGCAGGGACTATGGCTACACCTTC
CASSNLGGRDYGYTF
>-|TRBJ2-5|TRBV18|-
TGTGCCAGCTCACCACAACGTGAGACCCAGTACTTC
CASSPQRETQYF
>few|TRBJ2-3|TRBV30|-
TGTGCCTGGAGTGTAAAGGCAGATACGCAGTATTTT
CAWSVKADTQYF
>-|TRBJ1-5|TRBV7-9|TRBD1
TGTGCCAGCAGCCCTACGACAGGGGTGTTGGCTCAGCCCCAGCATTTT
CASSPTTGVLAQPQHF
>-|TRBJ1-5|TRBV2|TRBD1
TGTGCCAGCTACAGGGGGCGCCCAGGCAATCAGCCCCAGCATTTT
CASYRGRPGNQPQHF
>-|TRBJ2-7|TRBV5-1|TRBD1
TGCGCCAGCAGGGGGACAGGCGGTGGATACGAGCAGTACTTC
CASRGTGGGYEQYF
>-|TRBJ2-1|TRBV11-1|-
TGTGCCAGCAGCCCAGGAGGGGCCTACAATGAGCAGTTCTTC
CASSPGGAYNEQFF
>-|TRBJ2-1|TRBV2|TRBD1
TGTGCCAGCAGTAAACAGGGGAAACAGTTCTTC
CASSKQGKQFF
>-|TRBJ2-6|TRBV2|-
TGTGCCAGCAGCGACAGCTCTGGGGCCAACGTCCTGACTTTC
CASSDSSGANVLTF
>-|TRBJ2-7|TRBV5-1|-
TGCGCCAGCAGCTCCAGGGTTAACAACGAGCAGTACTTC
CASSSRVNNEQYF
>-|TRBJ2-7|TRBV28|-
TGTGCCAGCAGCTACCCGACTAGTCCCTACGAGCAGTACTTC
CASSYPTSPYEQYF
>-|TRBJ2-5|TRBV30|TRBD1
TGTGCCTGGACCCCGGGGGCCAGGGGGCAGGAGACCCAGTACTTC
CAWTPGARGQETQYF
>-|TRBJ2-5|TRBV7-2|TRBD2
TGTGCCAGCAGAGCTAGCGGGGGGGGAGAGACCCAGTACTTC
CASRASGGGETQYF
>-|TRBJ2-7|TRBV18|TRBD1
TGTGCCAGCTCACCACCCATTCTCGGGACAGGGAAGGGATACGAGCAGTACTTC
CASSPPILGTGKGYEQYF
>-|TRBJ2-7|TRBV5-1|-
TGCGCCAGCAGCTTGGGGCAGGGCGACGAGCAGTACTTC
CASSLGQGDEQYF
>-|TRBJ1-4|TRBV6-6|-
TGTGCCAGCAGTTACAGAATAGGCGAAAAACTGTTTTTT
CASSYRIGEKLFF
>-|TRBJ1-4|TRBV28|TRBD1
TGTGCCAGCAGTCCGGGACAGCGGCGGGAAAAACTGTTTTTT
CASSPGQRREKLFF
>-|TRBJ1-1|TRBV5-1|-
TGCGCCAGCAGCGCAGGAGTGAGAACTGAAGCTTTCTTT
CASSAGVRTEAFF
>-|TRBJ1-6|TRBV5-1|TRBD1
TGCGCCAGCAGCTTGGCCGGGGACAGGTATAATTCACCCCTCCACTTT
CASSLAGDRYNSPLHF
>-|TRBJ1-1|TRBV7-2|-
TGTGCCAGCAGCCCGCGGATGAACACTGAAGCTTTCTTT
CASSPRMNTEAFF
>-|TRBJ2-5|TRBV18|-
TGTGCCAGCTCACCCACGATGGCCCAAGAGACCCAGTACTTC
CASSPTMAQETQYF
>-|TRBJ2-7|TRBV29-1|-
TGCAGCGTTCGGTATTACGAGCAGTACTTC
CSVRYYEQYF
>-|TRBJ1-5|TRBV7-2|-
TGTGCCAGCAGCTTAGGGGGATATAGCAATCAGCCCCAGCATTTT
CASSLGGYSNQPQHF